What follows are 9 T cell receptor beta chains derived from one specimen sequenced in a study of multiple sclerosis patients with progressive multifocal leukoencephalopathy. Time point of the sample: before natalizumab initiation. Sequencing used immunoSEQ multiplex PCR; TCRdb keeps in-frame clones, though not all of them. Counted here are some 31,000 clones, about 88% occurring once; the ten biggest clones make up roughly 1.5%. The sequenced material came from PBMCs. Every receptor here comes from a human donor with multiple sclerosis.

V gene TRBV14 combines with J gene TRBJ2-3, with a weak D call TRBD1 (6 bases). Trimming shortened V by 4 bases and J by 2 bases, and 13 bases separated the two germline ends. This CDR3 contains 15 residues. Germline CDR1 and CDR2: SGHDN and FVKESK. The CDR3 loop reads CASSPRGGYTDTQYF. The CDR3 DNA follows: TGTGCCAGCAGCCCCAGGGGCGGTTACACAGATACGCAGTATTTT.

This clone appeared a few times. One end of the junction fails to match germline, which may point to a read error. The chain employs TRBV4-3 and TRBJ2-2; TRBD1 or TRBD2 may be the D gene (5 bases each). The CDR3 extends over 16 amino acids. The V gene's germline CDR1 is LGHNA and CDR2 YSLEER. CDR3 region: CASSQDNLGAFGGLFF. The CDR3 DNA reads TGCGCCAGCAGCCAAGATAATTTGGGAGCGTTTGGGGGGCTGTTTTTT.

Here the CDR3 DNA reads TGTGCCAGCAGTTGGACAGGTCCGGGCTACACCTTC. It is translated as CASSWTGPGYTF. The chain carries TRBV6-7 and TRBJ1-2; 7 bases align to TRBD1. TRBV6-7 is noted as an ORF with a role that remains uncertain. Germline trimming cut 4 bases from V and 8 bases from J; bases unmatched to any gene: 4. The CDR3 is 12 residues long.

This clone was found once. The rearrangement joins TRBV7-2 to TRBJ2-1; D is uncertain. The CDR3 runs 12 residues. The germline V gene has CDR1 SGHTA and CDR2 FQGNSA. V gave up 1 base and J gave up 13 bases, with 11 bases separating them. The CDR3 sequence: CASSLDLAAQFF. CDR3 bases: TGTGCCAGCAGCTTAGATCTTGCGGCCCAGTTCTTC.

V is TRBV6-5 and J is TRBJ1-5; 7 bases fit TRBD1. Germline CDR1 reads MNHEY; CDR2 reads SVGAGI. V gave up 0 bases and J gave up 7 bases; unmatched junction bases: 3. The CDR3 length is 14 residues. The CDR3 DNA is TGTGCCAGCAGTTACTCCACAGGGGTGCAGCCCCAGCATTTT. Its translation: CASSYSTGVQPQHF.

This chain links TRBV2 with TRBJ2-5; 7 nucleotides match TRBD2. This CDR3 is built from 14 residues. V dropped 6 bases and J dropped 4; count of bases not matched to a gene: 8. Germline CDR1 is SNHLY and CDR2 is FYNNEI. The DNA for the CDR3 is TGTGCCAGCAGCCCCGCGGGGGTCGGAGAGACCCAGTACTTC. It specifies CASSPAGVGETQYF.

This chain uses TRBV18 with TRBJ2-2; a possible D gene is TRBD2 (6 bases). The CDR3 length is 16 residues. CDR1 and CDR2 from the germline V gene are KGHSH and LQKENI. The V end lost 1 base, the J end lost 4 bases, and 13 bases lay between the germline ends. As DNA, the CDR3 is TGTGCCAGCTCACCACTCTTCGCGGGGTCCACCGGGGAGCTGTTTTTT. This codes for CASSPLFAGSTGELFF.

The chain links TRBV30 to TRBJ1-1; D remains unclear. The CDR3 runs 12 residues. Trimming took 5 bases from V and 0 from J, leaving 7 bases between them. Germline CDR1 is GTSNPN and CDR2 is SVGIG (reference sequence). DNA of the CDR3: TGTGCCTGGGGGCCAGTGAACACTGAAGCTTTCTTT. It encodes CAWGPVNTEAFF.

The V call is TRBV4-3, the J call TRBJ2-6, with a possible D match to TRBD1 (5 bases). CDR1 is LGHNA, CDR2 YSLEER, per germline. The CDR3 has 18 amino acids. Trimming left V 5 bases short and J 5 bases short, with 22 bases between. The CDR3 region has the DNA TGCGCCAGCAGCGTAGGTACAGGACCACAAAGTCGGGCCAACGTCCTGACTTTC. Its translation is CASSVGTGPQSRANVLTF.